This T cell receptor (beta chain) was found in a study of blood T cell repertoires in COVID-19. Turning to the study itself: PBMCs, B-cell-depleted T cells, or T cells were the source of the cDNA or gDNA that made up the material.

Libraries were prepared by immunoSEQ multiplex PCR; TCRdb keeps only in-frame clonotypes and omits some of them. This sample has about 360,000 clones, with more than 70% found just once. This CDR3 has 16 residues. Participants reported their clinical history, and cohort assignment relied on those reports. Sequenced material: PBMCs or T cells enriched from blood (not recorded which). The receptor was derived from a man aged 35-49 years in a cohort exposed to, infected with or recovered from COVID-19 (not recorded which). The chain uses TRBV21-1 and TRBJ1-4; the tabulated D call, TRBD1, remains unverified against the DNA. TRBV21-1 is labeled a pseudogene. DNA for the CDR3: TGTGCCAGCAGCAAAGGCAGACAAGCAACTAATGAAAAACTGTTTTTT. Its translation is CASSKGRQATNEKLFF.